What follows are 12 T cell receptor beta chains derived from one specimen sequenced in a study of cytomegalovirus exposure and HLA in healthy donors. The PCR ran on 60 Vbeta and 13 Jbeta primers. The table came from immunoSEQ multiplex PCR; TCRdb's copy has only in-frame clones and leaves some out. The sample consists of over 100,000 clones, roughly 78% of them appearing once. The sequenced sample was PBMCs. The receptors were sampled from a woman in her thirties in good health and CMV-seropositive.

The rearrangement joins TRBV29-1 to TRBJ2-3; no definite D call. Germline V lookup: CDR1 SQVTM, CDR2 ANQGSEA. The CDR3 spans 14 residues. V was cut by 1 base and J by 4 bases, with 12 bases left in between. The CDR3 sequence is CSVEAHVRADTQYF. CDR3 coding DNA: TGCAGCGTTGAAGCTCATGTTAGAGCAGATACGCAGTATTTT.

The V gene is TRBV6-1, the J gene TRBJ1-6; D possibly corresponds to TRBD1 (5 bases). The CDR3 is 15 residues long. The germline V gene encodes CDR1 MNHNS and CDR2 SASEGT. Trimming took 10 bases from V and 10 from J, leaving 23 bases between them. The CDR3 loop is CATGQAPRGESPLHF. The CDR3 DNA reads TGTGCCACAGGGCAGGCCCCGCGGGGGGAGTCACCCCTCCACTTT.

The chain carries TRBV5-4 and TRBJ2-2, with TRBD2 matching over 11 bases. CDR1 and CDR2 (germline): SGHNT, YYREEE (reference sequence). CDR3 length: 19 amino acids. After removal of 3 bases from V and 0 bases from J, the junction contained 10 bases not matched to a gene. CDR3 sequence (DNA): TGTGCCAGCAGCTGGGGTTTACTAGCGGGGGACTCGAACACCGGGGAGCTGTTTTTT. Its translation: CASSWGLLAGDSNTGELFF.

This clone came up a few times. The rearrangement uses TRBV7-3 and TRBJ1-1, with 8 bases lining up with TRBD1. This CDR3 spans 12 amino acids. Losses at the gene ends were 4 bases for V and 8 bases for J; bases not matched to a gene: 3. CDR1 SGHTA and CDR2 FQGTGA come from the germline V gene. The CDR3 DNA is TGTGCCAGCAGCTACGACAGGGGAGAAGCTTTCTTT. This translates into CASSYDRGEAFF. Full variable domain (missing parts from reference TRBV7-3 and TRBJ1-1): GAGVSQTPSNKVTEKGKYVELRCDPISGHTALYWYRQSLGQGPEFLIYFQGTGAADDSGLPNDRFFAVRPEGSVSTLKIQRTERGDSAVYLCASSYDRGEAFFGQGTRLTVV.

This chain joins TRBV6-5 and TRBJ1-2; maybe TRBD1 (5 bases). Germline V CDR1 and CDR2: MNHEY, SVGAGI. V was shortened by 0 bases and J by 4 bases, with 15 bases between the two germline ends. The CDR3 is 16 residues long. The CDR3 loop reads CASSYSMGGNLYGYTF. CDR3 DNA: TGTGCCAGCAGTTACTCGATGGGGGGGAACCTCTATGGCTACACCTTC.

The J gene is TRBJ1-4, the V gene TRBV4-2, with D unresolved. The CDR3 totals 13 residues. The germline gives CDR1 LGHNA, CDR2 YNFKEQ. Trimming left V 0 bases short and J 7 bases short, with 6 bases between. For the CDR3, the DNA is TGTGCCAGCAGCCAAGATTACTCTGAAAAACTGTTTTTT. This sequence encodes CASSQDYSEKLFF.

The chain is built from TRBV18 and TRBJ2-3, with D possibly matching TRBD1 (5 bases). The germline CDR1 and CDR2 sequences are KGHSH and LQKENI. V was shortened by 4 bases and J by 0 bases, with 14 bases between the two germline ends. The CDR3 is made up of 16 amino acids. The CDR3, as DNA: TGTGCCAGCTCACGAACAGGACCCCCAAGCACAGATACGCAGTATTTT. Its protein product is CASSRTGPPSTDTQYF.

The V gene is TRBV5-1, the J gene TRBJ2-5, with 12 bases fitting TRBD1. The germline gives CDR1 SGHRS, CDR2 YFSETQ. The length of the CDR3 is 15 residues. The trim removed 5 bases at V and 11 bases at J, leaving 13 bases unmatched. As DNA, the CDR3 is TGCGCCAGCAGGACGGGACAGGGGGCCTCCTGGGAGCAGTACTTC. Its protein is CASRTGQGASWEQYF.

This clone was counted between two and nine times. The V gene is TRBV7-9, the J gene TRBJ2-1; D might be TRBD2 (5 bases). Germline assignment: CDR1 SEHNR and CDR2 FQNEAQ (reference sequence). The V and J ends lost 1 base and 12 bases respectively, with 10 bases between them. The CDR3 is 12 residues long. The CDR3 sequence: CASSLVEGRQFF. Here the CDR3 DNA reads TGTGCCAGCAGCTTAGTCGAGGGTAGGCAGTTCTTC.

The DNA for the CDR3 is TGTGCCAGCAGCTTAGCGGGACAGCTTAACTATGGCTACACCTTC. Its protein product is CASSLAGQLNYGYTF. The chain has TRBV7-2 and TRBJ1-2, with 7 bases lining up with TRBD1. This CDR3 comprises 15 residues. Losses at the gene ends were 0 bases for V and 1 base for J; bases not matched to a gene: 2. Germline loops: CDR1 SGHTA, CDR2 FQGNSA.

This clone came up a few times. The chain uses TRBV6-5 and TRBJ2-5, with 7 bases matching TRBD2. Germline V gene data show CDR1 as MNHEY and CDR2 as SVGAGI. The V segment lost 7 bases and the J segment 3 bases; nucleotides outside the gene matches: 11. The CDR3 length is 15 residues. The CDR3 coding sequence is TGTGCCAGCAAACTATGGAGCGGGGCGGAAGAGACCCAGTACTTC. Protein: CASKLWSGAEETQYF.

The gene calls are TRBV12-5 and TRBJ2-2; maybe TRBD2 (6 bases). Per germline, CDR1 LGHNT and CDR2 FRNRAP. CDR3 length: 15 amino acids. V lost 2 bases and J 10 bases, leaving 17 bases between the germline ends. In nucleotides, the CDR3 is TGTGCTAGTGGTTTGATCCCGGGACTCCGGCCGGAGCTGTTTTTT. Its translation is CASGLIPGLRPELFF.